The text below deals with one TCR beta chain. Its antigen is undetermined. This entry belongs to a study of shared clonotypes between healthy human individuals. Points from the study as a whole: Investigators collected only blood, and repertoires in tissues likely differ.

Sequencing was performed with immunoSEQ multiplex PCR; in TCRdb, only in-frame clones are kept and a portion is missing. The data contain about 110,000 clones, over 65% of them singletons. Looked up from germline, CDR1 is SEHNR and CDR2 is FQNEAQ (reference sequence). This CDR3 contains 13 residues. Trimming took 2 bases from V and 2 from J, leaving 7 bases between them. The receptor was derived from a woman aged 25 to 39 in good health. The sequenced material came from memory CD8+ T cells sorted from blood. Subset meaning: CD45RO+ cells pooled with CCR7-negative TemRA cells. This sequence joins TRBV7-9 and TRBJ2-7; no definite D call. As DNA, the CDR3 is TGTGCCAGCAGCTTAAGCTCCACCTACGAGCAGTACTTC. The encoded protein is CASSLSSTYEQYF. Full variable domain (missing parts from reference TRBV7-9 and TRBJ2-7): DTGVSQNPRHKITKRGQNVTFRCDPISEHNRLYWYRQTLGQGPEFLTYFQNEAQLEKSRLLSDRFSAERPKGSFSTLEIQRTEQGDSAMYLCASSLSSTYEQYFGPGTRLTVT.